This T cell receptor beta chain is from a study of blood T cell repertoires in COVID-19. On the study more broadly: Samples representing acute and convalescent COVID-19 were sourced from the United States, Italy and Spain.

The germline V and J ends were trimmed by 5 bases and 4 bases, with 12 bases remaining between them. The germline gives CDR1 SGHVS, CDR2 FNYEAQ. The CDR3 is 13 amino acids. Source study methods: Reference gene primer amplification gave estimated nucleated cell counts. Clones were read by immunoSEQ multiplex PCR, and TCRdb kept only the in-frame ones, dropping some. That table supplies the V and J calls and clone size; D and trimming were determined from the DNA. In the table there are about 280,000 clones, 85% of which are singletons. This sequence joins TRBV7-6 and TRBJ2-7, with TRBD1 as a possible D gene (8 bases). What was sequenced was peripheral blood. The TCR comes from a human donor in a cohort sampled during active COVID-19. The CDR3 coding sequence is TGTGCCAGCAGCGCGGGGGACAGGTACGAGCAGTACTTC. Translation: CASSAGDRYEQYF.